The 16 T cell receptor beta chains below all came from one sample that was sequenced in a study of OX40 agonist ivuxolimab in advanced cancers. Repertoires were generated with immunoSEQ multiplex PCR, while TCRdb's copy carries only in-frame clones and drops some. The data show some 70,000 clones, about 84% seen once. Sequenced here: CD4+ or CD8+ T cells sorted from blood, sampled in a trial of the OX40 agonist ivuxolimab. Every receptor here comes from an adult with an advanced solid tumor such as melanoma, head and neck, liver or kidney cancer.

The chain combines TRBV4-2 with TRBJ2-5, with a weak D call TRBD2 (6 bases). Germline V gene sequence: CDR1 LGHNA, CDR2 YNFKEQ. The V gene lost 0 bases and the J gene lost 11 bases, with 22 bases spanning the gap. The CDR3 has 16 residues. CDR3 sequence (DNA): TGTGCCAGCAGCCAAGACCGACTAGGGCTGACGAGAGTGCAGTACTTC. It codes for CASSQDRLGLTRVQYF.

The CDR3 loop reads CASSSRQNLYGYTF. The CDR3, as DNA: TGTGCCAGCAGTTCCCGACAGAACCTCTATGGCTACACCTTC. The V and J genes are TRBV6-6 and TRBJ1-2, with D possibly TRBD1 on 5 matching bases. From germline, CDR1 is MNHNY and CDR2 SVGAGI (reference sequence). The CDR3 is made up of 14 amino acids. V lost 4 bases to trimming and J lost 4 bases, with 13 bases between them.

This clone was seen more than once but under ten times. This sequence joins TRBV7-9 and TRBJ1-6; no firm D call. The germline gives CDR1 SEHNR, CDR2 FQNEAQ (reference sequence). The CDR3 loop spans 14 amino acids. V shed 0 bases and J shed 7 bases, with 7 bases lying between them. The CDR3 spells CASSLALVNSPLHF. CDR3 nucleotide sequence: TGTGCCAGCAGCTTAGCACTGGTGAATTCACCCCTCCACTTT.

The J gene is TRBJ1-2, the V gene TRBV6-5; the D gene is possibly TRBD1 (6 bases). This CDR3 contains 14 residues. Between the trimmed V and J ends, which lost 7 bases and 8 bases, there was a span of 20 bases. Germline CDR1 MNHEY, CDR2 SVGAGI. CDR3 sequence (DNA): TGTGCCAGCATTAAGGGACACTCCTCGGACGGCTACACCTTC. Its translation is CASIKGHSSDGYTF.

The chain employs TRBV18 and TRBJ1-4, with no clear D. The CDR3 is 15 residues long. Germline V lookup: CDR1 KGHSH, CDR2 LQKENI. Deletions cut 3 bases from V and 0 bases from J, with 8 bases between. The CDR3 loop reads CASSPNEPTNEKLFF. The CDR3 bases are TGTGCCAGCTCACCCAATGAACCAACTAATGAAAAACTGTTTTTT.

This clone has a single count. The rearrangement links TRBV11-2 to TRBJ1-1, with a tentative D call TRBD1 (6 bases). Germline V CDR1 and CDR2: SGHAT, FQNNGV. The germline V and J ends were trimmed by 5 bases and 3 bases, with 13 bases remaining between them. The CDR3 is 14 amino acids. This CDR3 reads CASSDTGRDTEAFF. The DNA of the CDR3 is TGTGCCAGCAGCGATACAGGGCGTGACACTGAAGCTTTCTTT.

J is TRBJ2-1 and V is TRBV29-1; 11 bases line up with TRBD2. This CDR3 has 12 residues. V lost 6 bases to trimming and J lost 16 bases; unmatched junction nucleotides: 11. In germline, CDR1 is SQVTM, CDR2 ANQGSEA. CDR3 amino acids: CSVAGATSGGFF. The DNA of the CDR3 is TGCAGCGTCGCCGGGGCAACTAGCGGGGGTTTCTTC.

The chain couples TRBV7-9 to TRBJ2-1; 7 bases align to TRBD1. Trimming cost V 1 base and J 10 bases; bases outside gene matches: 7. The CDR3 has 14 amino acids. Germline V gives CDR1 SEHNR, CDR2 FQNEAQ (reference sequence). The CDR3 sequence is CASSLERQGQEQFF. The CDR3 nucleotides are TGTGCCAGCAGCTTAGAAAGGCAGGGACAGGAGCAGTTCTTC.

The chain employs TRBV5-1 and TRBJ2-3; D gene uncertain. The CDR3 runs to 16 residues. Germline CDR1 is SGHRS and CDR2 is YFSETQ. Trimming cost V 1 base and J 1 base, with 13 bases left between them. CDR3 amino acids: CASSLIKGWGTDTQYF. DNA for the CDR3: TGCGCCAGCAGCTTGATCAAGGGTTGGGGCACAGATACGCAGTATTTT.

CDR3 nucleotide sequence: TGTGCCAGCACCCCGACAGGGGGAGGCACAGATACGCAGTATTTT. Amino acids: CASTPTGGGTDTQYF. This rearrangement joins TRBV5-8 to TRBJ2-3; 9 positions match TRBD1. The ends lost 6 bases at V and 1 base at J; junction bases unmatched: 6. In germline, CDR1 is SGHTS, CDR2 YDEGEE. The CDR3 covers 15 residues.

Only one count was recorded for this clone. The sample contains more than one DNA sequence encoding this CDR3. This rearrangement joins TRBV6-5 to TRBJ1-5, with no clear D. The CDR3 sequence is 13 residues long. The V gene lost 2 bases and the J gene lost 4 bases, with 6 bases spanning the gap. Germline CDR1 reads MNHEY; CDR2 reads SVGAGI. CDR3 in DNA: TGTGCCAGCAGTTACGGCAGTAATCAGCCCCAGCATTTT. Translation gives CASSYGSNQPQHF.

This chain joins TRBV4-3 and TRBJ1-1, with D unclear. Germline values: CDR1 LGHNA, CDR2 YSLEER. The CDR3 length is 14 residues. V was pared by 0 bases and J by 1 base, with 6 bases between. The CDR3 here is CASSQDPGNTEAFF. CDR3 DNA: TGCGCCAGCAGCCAAGATCCCGGGAACACTGAAGCTTTCTTT.

CDR3 protein: CASSISVDRDTEAFF. CDR3 coding DNA: TGTGCCAGTAGTATAAGCGTGGACAGGGACACTGAAGCTTTCTTT. This chain links TRBV19 with TRBJ1-1; 8 bases agree with TRBD1. V lost 2 bases and J lost 3; bases outside the gene matches: 5. CDR1 and CDR2 from the germline V gene are LNHDA and SQIVND (reference sequence). This CDR3 has 15 amino acids.

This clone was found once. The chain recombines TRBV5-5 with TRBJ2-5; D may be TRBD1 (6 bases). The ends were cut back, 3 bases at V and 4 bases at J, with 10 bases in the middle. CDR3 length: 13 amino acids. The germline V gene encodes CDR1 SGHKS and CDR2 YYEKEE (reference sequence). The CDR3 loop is CASSSYRAETQYF. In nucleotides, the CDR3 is TGTGCCAGCAGCTCCTACAGGGCAGAGACCCAGTACTTC.

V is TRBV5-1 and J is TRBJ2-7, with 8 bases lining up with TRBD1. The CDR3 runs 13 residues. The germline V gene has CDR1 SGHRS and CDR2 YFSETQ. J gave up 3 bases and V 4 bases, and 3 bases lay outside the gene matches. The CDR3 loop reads CASSNGTGYEQYF. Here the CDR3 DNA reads TGCGCCAGCAGCAACGGGACAGGCTACGAGCAGTACTTC.

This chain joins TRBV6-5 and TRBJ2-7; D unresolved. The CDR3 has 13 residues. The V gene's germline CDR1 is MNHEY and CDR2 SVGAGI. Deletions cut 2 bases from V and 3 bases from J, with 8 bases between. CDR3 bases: TGTGCCAGCAGTTACACAGTGAACTACGAGCAGTACTTC. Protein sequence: CASSYTVNYEQYF.